The 32 T cell receptor beta chains in this list originate from one sample, sequenced in a study of type 1 and type 2 diabetes patients. Genomic DNA was the PCR template. Amplification of the beta chain CDR3 used 30 forward and 13 reverse multiplex primers. Each CDR3 protein gets one entry after TCRdb re-called the multiplex PCR reads with MiXCR. Among under 300,000 distinct CDR3 sequences listed, around 47% were seen once. Sequenced input: peripheral blood mononuclear cells (PBMCs). These receptors originate from a man younger than 35 with type 2 diabetes.

This clonotype was detected a few times. The chain couples TRBV6-5 to TRBJ1-1, with a tentative D call TRBD1 (5 bases). The CDR3 runs to 14 residues. With 0 bases removed from V and 8 bases from J, the gap between germline ends came to 13 bases. Germline assignment: CDR1 MNHEY and CDR2 SVGAGI. The CDR3 nucleotides are TGTGCCAGCAGTTACTCCCCGACAGCAATCGAAGCTTTCTTT. Translating gives CASSYSPTAIEAFF.

The rearrangement joins TRBV10-1 to TRBJ2-3, with D possibly matching TRBD2 (5 bases). Per the germline V gene, CDR1 is WNHNN and CDR2 is SYGVQD (reference sequence). The V and J ends lost 0 bases and 4 bases respectively, with 5 bases between them. This CDR3 contains 13 residues. CDR3 in amino acids: CASSESRADTQYF. The CDR3 DNA reads TGCGCCAGCAGTGAGTCGAGGGCAGATACGCAGTATTTT.

This clonotype has only a few counts. This chain uses TRBV12-3 or TRBV12-4 with TRBJ1-5; tentatively, D is TRBD1 (6 bases). V was shortened by 6 bases and J by 7 bases, with 16 bases between the two germline ends. This CDR3 region has 14 residues. CDR3 sequence: CASSIPTGSQPQHF. CDR3 nucleotide sequence: TGTGCCAGCAGCATACCTACAGGGTCACAGCCCCAGCATTTT.

Only a few counts were recorded for this clonotype. The chain employs TRBV25-1 and TRBJ2-5, with unresolved D. V dropped 0 bases and J dropped 6 bases, with 5 bases sitting between them. Germline loops: CDR1 MGHDK, CDR2 SYGVNS. The CDR3 sequence is 12 residues long. This chain's CDR3 is CASSEYIQTQYF. DNA for the CDR3: TGTGCCAGCAGTGAATATATTCAGACCCAGTACTTC.

The V call is TRBV12-3 or TRBV12-4, the J call TRBJ2-5, with 7 bases lining up with TRBD2. Losses at the gene ends were 5 bases for V and 3 bases for J; bases not matched to a gene: 3. The CDR3 loop spans 13 amino acids. This chain's CDR3 is CASSPSGKETQYF. The CDR3 bases are TGTGCCAGCAGTCCTAGCGGAAAAGAGACCCAGTACTTC.

This clonotype has more than one count but fewer than ten. J is TRBJ1-1 and V is TRBV7-8; D gene ambiguous. V was cut by 1 base and J by 7 bases, with 10 bases left in between. The CDR3 is 13 residues long. Germline CDR1 and CDR2: SGHVS and FQNEAQ. CDR3 region: CASSLDPGIEAFF. The CDR3 region has the DNA TGTGCCAGCAGCTTAGACCCGGGAATTGAAGCTTTCTTT.

This clonotype appeared a few times. The chain has TRBV29-1 and TRBJ1-3, with D tentatively TRBD1 (5 bases). The CDR3 is 15 residues long. V was clipped by 4 bases and J by 2 bases, with 15 bases between them. Germline V gives CDR1 SQVTM, CDR2 ANQGSEA. CDR3 nucleotides: TGCAGCGTTGGAACAGGTGGGATGCCTGGAAACACCATATATTTT. This gives the protein CSVGTGGMPGNTIYF.

The chain joins TRBV4-2 to TRBJ2-7, with 9 nucleotides matching TRBD2. CDR3 size: 14 residues. Trimming took 2 bases from V and 5 from J; bases not matched to a gene: 4. The germline V gene has CDR1 LGHNA and CDR2 YNFKEQ. The CDR3 coding sequence is TGTGCCAGCAGCCAACTAGCGGGGAGTAACGAGCAGTACTTC. Its translation: CASSQLAGSNEQYF.

The chain carries TRBV9 and TRBJ2-6; D is undetermined. Trimming took 0 bases from V and 0 from J, leaving 4 bases between them. The CDR3 has 15 residues. Per germline, CDR1 SGDLS and CDR2 YYNGEE. CDR3 bases: TGTGCCAGCAGCGTAGTCCTCTCTGGGGCCAACGTCCTGACTTTC. Encoded protein: CASSVVLSGANVLTF.

This chain joins TRBV25-1 and TRBJ2-2, with D possibly called TRBD1 or TRBD2 (5 bases each). The CDR3 length is 14 residues. V lost 5 bases, J lost 7 bases, and 14 bases lay in between. Germline V gives CDR1 MGHDK, CDR2 SYGVNS. The CDR3 sequence: CASSLGTKGGELFF. The CDR3 DNA sequence: TGTGCCAGCAGTTTGGGGACGAAGGGCGGGGAGCTGTTTTTT.

This chain connects TRBV19 to TRBJ1-5; D is possibly TRBD1 (5 bases). The CDR3 contains 14 residues. V dropped 3 bases and J dropped 6 bases, with 12 bases sitting between them. Germline assignment: CDR1 LNHDA and CDR2 SQIVND (reference sequence). DNA for the CDR3: TGTGCCAGTAGTATCTGGCAGGGTGGTCAGCCCCAGCATTTT. This codes for CASSIWQGGQPQHF.

J is TRBJ1-1 and V is TRBV7-6; D is unclear. From germline, CDR1 is SGHVS and CDR2 FNYEAQ. This CDR3 has 13 residues. Trimming removed 1 base at V and 6 bases at J, with 9 bases between. The CDR3 here is CASSLVKSSEAFF. CDR3 sequence (DNA): TGTGCCAGCAGCTTAGTAAAGTCTTCTGAAGCTTTCTTT.

The gene calls are TRBV12-3 or TRBV12-4 and TRBJ2-5; 9 positions agree with TRBD1. CDR3 length equals 15 residues. Trimming cost V 3 bases and J 7 bases; bases outside gene matches: 9. CDR3 loop: CASSLGQGRSLTQYF. CDR3 DNA sequence: TGTGCCAGCAGTTTGGGACAGGGCCGGAGTTTGACCCAGTACTTC.

The chain couples TRBV4-3 to TRBJ1-2; no clear D gene. CDR3 length: 14 amino acids. V lost 0 bases to trimming and J lost 4 bases, with 9 bases between them. Germline-derived CDR1 and CDR2 are LGHNA and YSLEER. CDR3 in DNA: TGCGCCAGCAGCCAAGATTTTCAAGGCTATGGCTACACCTTC. As protein: CASSQDFQGYGYTF.

With regard to this clonotype: Given the absence of the conserved phenylalanine or tryptophan at the CDR3 end, a read error is likely. The rearrangement uses TRBV7-3 and TRBJ2-5; perhaps TRBD1 as D (6 bases). V lost 4 bases to trimming and J lost 4 bases, with 10 bases between them. This CDR3 has 13 amino acids. Germline V lookup: CDR1 SGHTA, CDR2 FQGTGA. This CDR3 reads CASSSPQGETQYL. As DNA, the CDR3 is TGTGCCAGCAGCTCCCCACAGGGAGAGACCCAGTACCTC.

The CDR3 bases are TGTGCCACCCGACCGACAGGCTCCTACGAGCAGTACTTC. It encodes CATRPTGSYEQYF. The chain uses TRBV24-1 and TRBJ2-7; possible D gene TRBD1, 6 bases. Germline assignment: CDR1 KGHDR and CDR2 SFDVKD. The CDR3 runs 13 residues. Trimming cost V 9 bases and J 0 bases, with 11 bases left between them.

This clonotype has a count of ten or more. The V gene is TRBV2, the J gene TRBJ1-1, with D perhaps TRBD1 (5 bases). Per the germline V gene, CDR1 is SNHLY and CDR2 is FYNNEI. The CDR3 is made up of 14 amino acids. Trimming stripped 6 bases from V and 1 base from J, with 12 bases between. CDR3 sequence reads: CASRAGRRNTEAFF. Here the CDR3 DNA reads TGTGCCAGCAGAGCGGGACGGAGGAACACTGAAGCTTTCTTT.

The sample holds one count of this clonotype. The chain has TRBV27 and TRBJ2-1; D might be TRBD2 (6 bases). V dropped 10 bases and J dropped 0 bases, with 16 bases sitting between them. Germline assignment: CDR1 MNHEY and CDR2 SMNVEV (reference sequence). The CDR3 runs 15 residues. CDR3 nucleotides: TGTGCCACCGGGAGCAGGAGTAGCTCCTACAATGAGCAGTTCTTC. Its protein is CATGSRSSSYNEQFF.

This clonotype was observed at least ten times. V and J are TRBV7-2 and TRBJ2-5; tentative D call: TRBD1 (7 bases). Deletions cut 2 bases from V and 4 bases from J, with 14 bases between. The CDR3 is 15 residues long. Germline values: CDR1 SGHTA, CDR2 FQGNSA. CDR3 sequence (DNA): TGTGCCAGCAGCTTATCGGAGGGGGCCGTAGAGACCCAGTACTTC. Its translation is CASSLSEGAVETQYF.

The DNA for the CDR3 is TGTGCTAGCGGGTCTTCGCTCAATGAGCAGTTCTTC. It encodes CASGSSLNEQFF. The rearrangement uses TRBV12-3 or TRBV12-4 and TRBJ2-5; 7 bases match TRBD2. The end of the DNA is better explained by TRBJ2-1, so the J call may be wrong. The CDR3 extends over 12 amino acids.

Here the CDR3 reads CSAATGGAAEAFF. In nucleotides, the CDR3 is TGCAGTGCCGCGACAGGGGGCGCAGCTGAAGCTTTCTTT. The chain joins TRBV20-1 to TRBJ1-1, with 10 bases aligning to TRBD1. From germline, CDR1 is DFQATT and CDR2 SNEGSKA (reference sequence). CDR3 length equals 13 residues. Trimming cost V 6 bases and J 6 bases; bases outside gene matches: 7.

As to this clonotype: One end of the junction fails to match germline, which may point to a read error. The rearrangement uses TRBV19 and TRBJ2-7; 10 bases map to TRBD1. This CDR3 contains 14 residues. CDR1 is LNHDA and CDR2 is SQIVND in the germline V gene (reference sequence). The CDR3 coding sequence is TGTGCCAGTAGCAGGGACAGGGGAGCGGGGGAGCAGCACTTC. Translation gives CASSRDRGAGEQHF.

Of note for this clonotype: Being one base from a much bigger clone, this may be a read error. The CDR3 DNA follows: TGTGCCAGCAGCCATAACACCGGGGAGCTGTTTTTT. The encoded protein is CASSHNTGELFF. The chain employs TRBV7-3 and TRBJ2-2; D gene uncertain. From germline, CDR1 is SGHTA and CDR2 FQGTGA. The CDR3 loop spans 12 amino acids. Trimming took 5 bases from V and 2 from J, leaving 3 bases between them.

The chain recombines TRBV7-2 with TRBJ2-6, with D perhaps matching TRBD1 or TRBD2 (5 bases each). Trimming cost V 3 bases and J 2 bases, with 14 bases left between them. CDR3 length: 17 amino acids. The germline V gene encodes CDR1 SGHTA and CDR2 FQGNSA. This chain's CDR3 is CASSLGRGTAGANVLTF. In DNA, the CDR3 is TGTGCCAGCAGCTTGGGTCGAGGGACCGCTGGGGCCAACGTCCTGACTTTC. Based on the CDR3 plus reference TRBV7-2 and TRBJ2-6, the full variable domain is GAGVSQSPSNKVTEKGKDVELRCDPISGHTALYWYRQSLGQGLEFLIYFQGNSAPDKSGLPSDRFSAERTGGSVSTLTIQRTQQEDSAVYLCASSLGRGTAGANVLTFGAGSRLTVL.

CDR3 DNA sequence: TGCGCCAGCAGCCAAGACGCGATTTCCTACAATGAGCAGTTCTTC. This translates into CASSQDAISYNEQFF. The chain links TRBV4-3 to TRBJ2-1; D ambiguous. Trimming shortened V by 0 bases and J by 1 base, and 7 bases separated the two germline ends. Looked up from germline, CDR1 is LGHNA and CDR2 is YSLEER. CDR3 length: 15 amino acids.

Concerning this clonotype itself: With a much larger clone just one base away, this may be a read error. The V and J genes are TRBV28 and TRBJ1-2; maybe TRBD1 (5 bases). V lost 6 bases and J lost 6, with 17 bases in between. The germline gives CDR1 MDHEN, CDR2 SYDVKM. CDR3 length: 14 amino acids. This CDR3 is CASSVYGTDNGYTF. The CDR3 nucleotides read TGTGCCAGCAGCGTGTATGGGACGGATAATGGCTACACCTTC.

V usage is TRBV5-1 and J usage is TRBJ2-5, with D perhaps matching TRBD1 or TRBD2 (5 bases each). Germline assignment: CDR1 SGHRS and CDR2 YFSETQ. Trimming took 0 bases from V and 3 from J, leaving 9 bases between them. CDR3 size: 14 residues. The DNA of the CDR3 is TGCGCCAGCAGCTTGGGGGACGGGAAAGAGACCCAGTACTTC. Translation: CASSLGDGKETQYF.

On this clonotype: The conserved closing phenylalanine or tryptophan is absent in this CDR3, likely reflecting a read error. The CDR3 DNA sequence: TGTGCCAGCAGTTTTATGGGCACTGAAGCTTTCTCT. It translates to CASSFMGTEAFS. This chain uses TRBV28 with TRBJ1-1; D ambiguous. The ends were cut back, 3 bases at V and 4 bases at J, with 6 bases in the middle. Germline values: CDR1 MDHEN, CDR2 SYDVKM. The CDR3 totals 12 residues.

The sample holds a few counts of this clonotype. The genes are TRBV4-1 and TRBJ1-2, with D unresolved. CDR1 and CDR2 from the germline V gene are MGHRA and YSYEKL. The CDR3 sequence is 14 residues long. With 0 bases removed from V and 3 bases from J, the gap between germline ends came to 8 bases. For the CDR3, the DNA is TGCGCCAGCAGCCAAGAGGAGAAATACTATGGCTACACCTTC. Protein sequence: CASSQEEKYYGYTF.

This clonotype has just a few counts. The chain has TRBV12-3 or TRBV12-4 and TRBJ1-1, with D hard to call. CDR3 length: 12 amino acids. The V gene lost 6 bases and the J gene lost 4 bases, with 9 bases spanning the gap. CDR3 residues: CASRIESTEAFF. The CDR3 nucleotides are TGTGCCAGCAGGATAGAATCCACTGAAGCTTTCTTT.

This clonotype has a handful of counts. This chain joins TRBV14 and TRBJ2-2, with 10 bases matching TRBD2. Germline trimming cut 4 bases from V and 4 bases from J; bases unmatched to any gene: 9. The CDR3 sequence is 17 residues long. Germline V gene data show CDR1 as SGHDN and CDR2 as FVKESK. The CDR3 sequence: CASSLPRIAGGTGELFF. The CDR3, as DNA: TGTGCCAGCAGCCTCCCGAGGATAGCGGGAGGCACCGGGGAGCTGTTTTTT.

The chain joins TRBV24-1 to TRBJ2-7; D perhaps matches TRBD1 (6 bases). Germline CDR1 reads KGHDR; CDR2 reads SFDVKD. V lost 4 bases to trimming and J lost 2 bases, with 14 bases between them. The CDR3 runs 15 residues. This CDR3 reads CATSETGKATYEQYF. CDR3 nucleotide sequence: TGTGCCACCAGTGAAACAGGGAAGGCAACCTACGAGCAGTACTTC.